This T cell receptor beta chain was sequenced for a study of early T cells in non-severe SARS-CoV-2 infection. Study details: The study sequenced bulk RNA from unsorted whole blood, with chains unpaired.

Individually, cDNA molecules had unique molecular identifiers attached to them. TCRdb fed the 5' RACE reads into MiXCR, producing one record per CDR3 protein. The sample shows tens of thousands of distinct CDR3 sequences, over 12% of them seen only once. Study-level results: A preference for anti-spike CD8 responses marked VDJdb matching, which missed private and CD4 specificities.

In this sample, this clonotype turned up a few times. Its antigen is unknown. Trimming left V 4 bases short and J 6 bases short, with 7 bases between. The V gene's germline CDR1 is SGHDT and CDR2 YYEEEE. This CDR3 has 11 residues. Sequenced material: whole blood. This sequence was found in an adult who was a healthcare worker with PCR-confirmed SARS-CoV-2 infection or an uninfected control (not recorded which). J is TRBJ1-1 and V is TRBV5-6; D is perhaps TRBD1 (5 bases). CDR3 coding DNA: TGTGCCAGCAGCAGGGGTCCTGAAGCTTTCTTT. It specifies CASSRGPEAFF.